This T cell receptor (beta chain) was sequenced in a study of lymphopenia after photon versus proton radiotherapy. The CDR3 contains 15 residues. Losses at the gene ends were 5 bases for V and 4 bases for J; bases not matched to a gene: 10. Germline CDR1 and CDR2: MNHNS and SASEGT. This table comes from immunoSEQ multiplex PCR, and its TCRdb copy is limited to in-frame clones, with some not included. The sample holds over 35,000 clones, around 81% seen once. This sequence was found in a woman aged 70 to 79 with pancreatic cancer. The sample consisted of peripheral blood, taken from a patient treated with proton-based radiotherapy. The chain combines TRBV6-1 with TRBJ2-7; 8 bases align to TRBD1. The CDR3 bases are TGTGCCAGCAGTAAATGGACAGGGACCGGGTACGAGCAGTACTTC. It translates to CASSKWTGTGYEQYF.